This TCR beta chain was profiled in a study of T-cell reconstitution after alpha-beta-depleted transplantation in children. The authors prepared the TCRbeta library with unique molecular identifiers. TCRdb re-called the PCR reads with MiXCR, one entry per CDR3 protein. This sample carries about 540,000 distinct CDR3 sequences, approximately 16% of them seen once, and the ten largest clones take roughly 3.3%. This clonotype was found a few times. The CDR3 sequence is 17 residues long. From germline, CDR1 is SGHRS and CDR2 YFSETQ. V trimming: 6 bases; J trimming: 0 bases; junction bases outside the gene matches: 8.

The sample consisted of PBMCs from the stem cell graft donor, taken from the stem cell graft. The source of this sequence is a human donor who donated a stem cell graft to a child with acute lymphoblastic leukemia. The chain is built from TRBV5-1 and TRBJ2-6; 8 bases agree with TRBD1. Written as DNA, the CDR3 is TGCGCCAGCACCTGGACAGGGATTAACTCTGGGGCCAACGTCCTGACTTTC. It codes for CASTWTGINSGANVLTF.